The 8 T cell receptor beta chains listed next were all sequenced from one sample in a study of blood T cell repertoires in COVID-19. Assay used: immunoSEQ multiplex PCR; TCRdb lists only in-frame clones, some missing. This table holds fewer than 350,000 clones, about nine tenths found once. Material for sequencing was PBMCs or T cells enriched from blood (not recorded which). Receptor source: a man aged 60 to 69 who had recovered from COVID-19.

The J gene is TRBJ2-3, the V gene TRBV5-8, with D possibly being TRBD2 (5 bases). The germline gives CDR1 SGHTS, CDR2 YDEGEE. CDR3 size: 16 residues. The ends were cut back, 1 base at V and 2 bases at J, with 14 bases in the middle. CDR3 in amino acids: CASSLSSRRSTDTQYF. Here the CDR3 DNA reads TGTGCCAGCAGCTTGTCTAGCCGACGCTCCACAGATACGCAGTATTTT.

The chain is built from TRBV15 and TRBJ1-6; the D is unclear. Germline lookup yields CDR1 LNHNV and CDR2 YYDKDF (reference sequence). The length of the CDR3 is 17 residues. The V and J ends lost 1 base and 6 bases respectively, with 16 bases between them. The CDR3 DNA reads TGTGCCACCAGCAGAGGAGGGATGACCGGTTCTAATTCACCCCTCCACTTT. Its translation is CATSRGGMTGSNSPLHF.

The chain couples TRBV1 to TRBJ1-1. TRBV1 is described as a pseudogene. This CDR3 comprises 14 residues. Here the CDR3 DNA reads TGCACCAGCAGCCAAGTAACGAGTCACACTGAAGCTTTCTTT. It yields the protein CTSSQVTSHTEAFF.

The count of this clone is one. The CDR3 sequence: CASSSGLAGDETQYF. The CDR3 nucleotides read TGTGCCAGCAGCTCGGGACTAGCGGGAGATGAGACCCAGTACTTC. The chain recombines TRBV12-1 with TRBJ2-5; the table calls TRBD2, which could not be checked here. TRBV12-1 is a documented pseudogene. The length of the CDR3 is 15 residues.

The chain combines TRBV7-2 with TRBJ2-5; the match to TRBD1 covers 8 bases. With 3 bases clipped from V and 5 bases from J, the junction kept 5 bases outside the gene matches. Germline V lookup: CDR1 SGHTA, CDR2 FQGNSA. The length of the CDR3 is 14 residues. The CDR3 DNA is TGTGCCAGCAGCTTTTCGACAGGGGTCGAGACCCAGTACTTC. Translating gives CASSFSTGVETQYF.

The V and J genes are TRBV7-2 and TRBJ2-7; possibly TRBD2 for D (6 bases). The V end was cut by 0 bases, the J end by 2 bases, with 8 bases between. The CDR3 sequence is 14 residues long. Germline CDR1 reads SGHTA; CDR2 reads FQGNSA. CDR3 sequence: CASSLAGGTYEQYF. The CDR3 DNA follows: TGTGCCAGCAGCTTAGCGGGAGGAACCTACGAGCAGTACTTC.

The chain employs TRBV4-1 and TRBJ2-7, with D possibly TRBD2 on 5 matching bases. The CDR3 spans 13 residues. V was shortened by 1 base and J by 6 bases, with 10 bases between the two germline ends. Germline lookup yields CDR1 MGHRA and CDR2 YSYEKL. CDR3 in amino acids: CASSQVHGSEQYF. The CDR3, as DNA: TGCGCCAGCAGCCAAGTCCATGGGAGCGAGCAGTACTTC.

This chain uses TRBV5-1 with TRBJ2-5; 7 positions agree with TRBD1. This CDR3 has 15 amino acids. Germline CDR1 SGHRS, CDR2 YFSETQ. Trimming cost V 0 bases and J 4 bases; bases outside gene matches: 6. The chain's CDR3 is CASSLARGLIETQYF. The CDR3 nucleotides are TGCGCCAGCAGCTTGGCCAGGGGGTTGATAGAGACCCAGTACTTC.